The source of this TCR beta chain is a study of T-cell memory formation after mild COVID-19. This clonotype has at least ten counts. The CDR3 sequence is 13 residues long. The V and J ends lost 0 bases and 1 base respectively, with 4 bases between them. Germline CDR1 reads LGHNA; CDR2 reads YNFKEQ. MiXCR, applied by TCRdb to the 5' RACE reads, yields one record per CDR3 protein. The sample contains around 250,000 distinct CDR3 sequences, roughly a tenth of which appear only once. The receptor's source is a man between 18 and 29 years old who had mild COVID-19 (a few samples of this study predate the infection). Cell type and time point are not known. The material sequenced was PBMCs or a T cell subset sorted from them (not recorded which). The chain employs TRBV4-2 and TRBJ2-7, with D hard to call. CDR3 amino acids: CASSQDRSYEQYF. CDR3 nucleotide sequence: TGTGCCAGCAGCCAAGATAGATCCTACGAGCAGTACTTC.